These 18 T cell receptor beta chains share one sample of origin, sequenced in a study of control samples from healthy donors and cancer patients. Here immunoSEQ multiplex PCR was the method, and the copy in TCRdb shows in-frame clones only, minus some. The top ten clones hold 1.3% to 1.5% of a sample with 150,000 to 200,000 clones, 94% of them seen once. Material: blood. The source of these receptors is a woman aged 18 to 35 in good health.

The chain joins TRBV11-2 to TRBJ1-6; 9 nucleotides line up with TRBD1. Germline CDR1 is SGHAT and CDR2 is FQNNGV. The CDR3 totals 14 residues. V trimming: 6 bases; J trimming: 10 bases; junction bases outside the gene matches: 7. The CDR3 nucleotides are TGTGCCAGCAGACAGGGACAGGGAGGATCACCCCTCCACTTT. It translates to CASRQGQGGSPLHF.

The J gene is TRBJ1-1, the V gene TRBV12-3 or TRBV12-4, with D unclear. The CDR3 is 13 amino acids. The V and J ends lost 5 bases and 1 base respectively, with 8 bases between them. The CDR3 DNA reads TGTGCCAGCAGTCAGACGGAGAACACTGAAGCTTTCTTT. Translating gives CASSQTENTEAFF.

V usage is TRBV6-5 and J usage is TRBJ2-1; D is unclear. This CDR3 comprises 13 residues. Trimming pared 4 bases from V and 8 bases from J, leaving 12 bases between. CDR1 and CDR2 (germline): MNHEY, SVGAGI. The chain's CDR3 is CASSCPGCDEQFF. DNA for the CDR3: TGTGCCAGCAGTTGCCCCGGTTGCGATGAGCAGTTCTTC.

The V call is TRBV4-3, the J call TRBJ2-7, with 7 positions matching TRBD1. After removal of 4 bases from V and 2 bases from J, the junction contained 11 bases not matched to a gene. Germline CDR1 is LGHNA and CDR2 is YSLEER. This CDR3 spans 16 amino acids. The CDR3 sequence is CASSPDFDRATYEQYF. In nucleotides, the CDR3 is TGCGCCAGCAGCCCCGACTTCGACAGGGCCACCTACGAGCAGTACTTC.

The chain is built from TRBV4-3 and TRBJ1-3; D is ambiguous. Germline assignment: CDR1 LGHNA and CDR2 YSLEER. The CDR3 length is 17 residues. The V gene lost 1 base and the J gene lost 2 bases, with 15 bases spanning the gap. The CDR3 DNA reads TGCGCCAGCAGCCAAGGGTCGTCAGGTGGAGCTGGAAACACCATATATTTT. The encoded protein is CASSQGSSGGAGNTIYF.

The V call is TRBV21-1, the J call TRBJ1-1; TRBD1, the table's D call, was not compared with the DNA. TRBV21-1 is recorded as a pseudogene. The CDR3 extends over 10 amino acids. The chain's CDR3 is CALQEGAAFF. The CDR3 nucleotides read TGTGCCCTTCAGGAGGGGGCAGCTTTCTTT.

The chain is built from TRBV18 and TRBJ1-1; D is perhaps TRBD1 (6 bases). Trimming pared 2 bases from V and 0 bases from J, leaving 19 bases between. Per germline, CDR1 KGHSH and CDR2 LQKENI. The CDR3 has 18 amino acids. CDR3 DNA: TGTGCCAGCTCACCAACCCCCCTCAGGGGCACAATGAACACTGAAGCTTTCTTT. This translates into CASSPTPLRGTMNTEAFF.

The chain uses TRBV2 and TRBJ2-5; the match to TRBD2 covers 7 bases. This CDR3 has 23 amino acids. The V gene's germline CDR1 is SNHLY and CDR2 FYNNEI. Unmatched junction bases numbered 33, after V lost 6 bases and J lost 2 bases. CDR3 nucleotides: TGTGCCAGCAGCGGTCCAGCAGTGAAGCTAGGGATCGTAACTAGCGCCCGACAAGAGACCCAGTACTTC. Translated, it gives CASSGPAVKLGIVTSARQETQYF.

The table lists this clone with a few counts. The gene calls are TRBV15 and TRBJ1-1; a possible D gene is TRBD1 (6 bases). The CDR3 is 14 residues long. Germline assignment: CDR1 LNHNV and CDR2 YYDKDF (reference sequence). V was shortened by 0 bases and J by 7 bases, with 12 bases between the two germline ends. In nucleotides, the CDR3 is TGTGCCACCAGCAGAGATCGTCAGGGGAATGAAGCTTTCTTT. Translation gives CATSRDRQGNEAFF.

CDR3: CASSFRAVPDYGYTF. CDR3 coding DNA: TGTGCCAGCAGCTTCCGAGCCGTGCCAGACTATGGCTACACCTTC. The gene calls are TRBV5-5 and TRBJ1-2; D not certain. Germline CDR1 and CDR2: SGHKS and YYEKEE (reference sequence). This CDR3 spans 15 amino acids. V lost 2 bases and J 3 bases, leaving 14 bases between the germline ends.

The J gene is TRBJ2-2, the V gene TRBV19; D possibly matches TRBD1 or TRBD2 (5 bases each). V lost 7 bases, J lost 6 bases, and 21 bases lay in between. The CDR3 extends over 16 amino acids. Per germline, CDR1 LNHDA and CDR2 SQIVND (reference sequence). CDR3 amino acids: CASMGWERIRAGELFF. The CDR3 DNA follows: TGTGCCAGTATGGGATGGGAGAGGATCAGGGCCGGGGAGCTGTTTTTT. Full variable domain (outside the CDR3, taken from reference TRBV19 and TRBJ2-2): DGGITQSPKYLFRKEGQNVTLSCEQNLNHDAMYWYRQDPGQGLRLIYYSQIVNDFQKGDIAEGYSVSREKKESFPLTVTSAQKNPTAFYLCASMGWERIRAGELFFGEGSRLTVL.

The gene calls are TRBV7-9 and TRBJ2-2, with a possible D match to TRBD2 (5 bases). Trimming stripped 2 bases from V and 4 bases from J, with 11 bases between. The CDR3 is made up of 15 amino acids. The germline gives CDR1 SEHNR, CDR2 FQNEAQ (reference sequence). The CDR3: CASSLTFEGTGELFF. CDR3 bases: TGTGCCAGCAGCTTAACATTCGAGGGCACCGGGGAGCTGTTTTTT.

The chain uses TRBV6-2 or TRBV6-3 and TRBJ1-5, with 7 positions matching TRBD1. CDR1 MNHEY and CDR2 SVGEGT come from the germline V gene. J lost 4 bases, V lost 4 bases, and 7 bases had no gene match. This CDR3 has 15 amino acids. The CDR3 DNA follows: TGTGCCAGCAGTTGGACAGGTCAATTTAATCAGCCCCAGCATTTT. Encoded protein: CASSWTGQFNQPQHF.

The chain couples TRBV9 to TRBJ2-5, with 14 bases lining up with TRBD2. CDR3 size: 16 residues. V lost 0 bases and J lost 5; bases outside the gene matches: 3. CDR1 SGDLS and CDR2 YYNGEE come from the germline V gene. The CDR3 DNA sequence: TGTGCCAGCAGCGTAGCCGGGACTAGCGGGAGTGAGACCCAGTACTTC. This codes for CASSVAGTSGSETQYF.

V and J are TRBV11-1 and TRBJ2-1, with 8 bases matching TRBD2. This CDR3 has 16 amino acids. The J segment lost 0 bases and the V segment lost 7 bases, leaving 8 bases of the junction unmatched. Germline CDR1 and CDR2: SGHAT and FQDESV (reference sequence). This CDR3 reads CASTPGSGSSYNEQFF. CDR3 nucleotides: TGTGCCAGCACCCCAGGGAGCGGGAGCTCCTACAATGAGCAGTTCTTC.

The V gene is TRBV6-2 or TRBV6-3, the J gene TRBJ1-1; 7 positions agree with TRBD1. Germline V gene lookup returns CDR1 MNHEY and CDR2 SVGEGT. The J segment lost 0 bases and the V segment lost 5 bases, leaving 12 bases of the junction unmatched. The CDR3 length is 17 residues. Written as DNA, the CDR3 is TGTGCCAGCAGTCCATCCGCCGCCGGGACAGTGAACACTGAAGCTTTCTTT. Translation gives CASSPSAAGTVNTEAFF.

The gene calls are TRBV27 and TRBJ1-5; D possibly corresponds to TRBD1 (5 bases). With 6 bases removed from V and 7 bases from J, the gap between germline ends came to 19 bases. This CDR3 is built from 15 residues. Germline V CDR1 and CDR2: MNHEY, SMNVEV (reference sequence). As DNA, the CDR3 is TGTGCCAGCAGCCGAGGGACGGGAAATCACCAGCCCCAGCATTTT. Translated, it gives CASSRGTGNHQPQHF.

This clone was found once. The V and J genes are TRBV28 and TRBJ2-7; 10 bases map to TRBD1. This CDR3 contains 15 residues. J lost 6 bases, V lost 4 bases, and 9 bases had no gene match. Germline V CDR1 and CDR2: MDHEN, SYDVKM. The CDR3, as DNA: TGTGCCAGCAGTTGGCCCCGGGACAGGGGAGGCGAGCAGTACTTC. It specifies CASSWPRDRGGEQYF.